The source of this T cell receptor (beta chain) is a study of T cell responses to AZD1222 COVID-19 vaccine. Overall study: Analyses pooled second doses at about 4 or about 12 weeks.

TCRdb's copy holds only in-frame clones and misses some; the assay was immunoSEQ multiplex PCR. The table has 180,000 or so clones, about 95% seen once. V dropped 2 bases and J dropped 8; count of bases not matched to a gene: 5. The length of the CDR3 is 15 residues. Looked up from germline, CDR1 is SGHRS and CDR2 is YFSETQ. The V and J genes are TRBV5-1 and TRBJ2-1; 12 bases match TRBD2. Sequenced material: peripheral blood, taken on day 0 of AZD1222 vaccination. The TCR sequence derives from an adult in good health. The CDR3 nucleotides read TGCGCCAGCAGCTTAGCGACTAGCGGGAGTCATGAGCAGTTCTTC. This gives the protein CASSLATSGSHEQFF.